The 5 T cell receptor beta chains given below trace back to one sample, sequenced in a study of cytomegalovirus exposure and HLA in healthy donors. PCR involved 60 Vbeta and 13 Jbeta primers. TCRdb's copy holds only in-frame clones and misses some; the assay was immunoSEQ multiplex PCR. The table has roughly 180,000 clones, 75% to 90% seen once. What was sequenced was PBMCs. The receptors stem from a boy younger than 10 in good health and CMV-seronegative.

The chain's CDR3 is CSGSSGGQTQYF. The CDR3 nucleotides read TGTTCCGGCAGCTCGGGGGGACAGACCCAGTACTTC. This sequence joins TRBV7-9 and TRBJ2-5, with 7 bases aligning to TRBD2. The germline CDR1 and CDR2 sequences are SEHNR and FQNEAQ (reference sequence). The CDR3 consists of 12 residues. The complete variable domain, with remaining parts taken from reference TRBV7-9 and TRBJ2-5, reads DTGVSQNPRHKITKRGQNVTFRCDPISEHNRLYWYRQTLGQGPEFLTYFQNEAQLEKSRLLSDRFSAERPKGSFSTLEIQRTEQGDSAMYLCSGSSGGQTQYFGPGTRLLVL.

The chain recombines TRBV5-5 with TRBJ2-4, with TRBD1 matching over 7 bases. With 1 base clipped from V and 5 bases from J, the junction kept 9 bases outside the gene matches. The CDR3 covers 16 residues. Germline V gene sequence: CDR1 SGHKS, CDR2 YYEKEE (reference sequence). The CDR3 here is CASSLTGVKWENIQYF. The CDR3 coding sequence is TGTGCCAGCAGCTTGACAGGGGTTAAGTGGGAAAACATTCAGTACTTC.

V usage is TRBV7-9 and J usage is TRBJ2-7; TRBD1 might be the D (5 bases). The CDR3 runs to 16 residues. Trimming pared 5 bases from V and 6 bases from J, leaving 23 bases between. Germline-derived CDR1 and CDR2 are SEHNR and FQNEAQ (reference sequence). CDR3 bases: TGTGCCAGCAGCCTACAACATATTGGGGCCTCTCGCGAGCAGTACTTC. Its protein product is CASSLQHIGASREQYF.

The chain couples TRBV7-9 to TRBJ2-5, with D unresolved. The V gene's germline CDR1 is SEHNR and CDR2 FQNEAQ (reference sequence). V was pared by 4 bases and J by 1 base, with 13 bases between. This CDR3 region has 15 residues. The CDR3 reads CASSWPPLSQETQYF. For the CDR3, the DNA is TGTGCCAGCAGCTGGCCCCCTCTCAGCCAAGAGACCCAGTACTTC.

The chain carries TRBV19 and TRBJ1-2; D gene uncertain. Trimming left V 6 bases short and J 7 bases short, with 9 bases between. Germline V gives CDR1 LNHDA, CDR2 SQIVND (reference sequence). The CDR3 totals 11 residues. CDR3 DNA: TGTGCCAGTAGGCTGAGGTGTGGCTACACCTTC. Translated, it gives CASRLRCGYTF.